One and the same sample provided the 17 T cell receptor beta chains below, sequenced in a study of cytomegalovirus exposure and HLA in healthy donors. PCR amplification relied on 60 Vbeta primers (plus 13 Jbeta primers). TCRdb keeps only in-frame clones here, not all; method: immunoSEQ multiplex PCR. The data hold under 200,000 clones, with 75% to 85% observed a single time. Source material: PBMCs. The receptors shown here come from a young man in good health and CMV-seronegative.

The V and J genes are TRBV6-4 and TRBJ2-2; tentative D call: TRBD2 (5 bases). The germline gives CDR1 MRHNA, CDR2 SNTAGT. The CDR3 is 16 amino acids. V was clipped by 0 bases and J by 5 bases, with 13 bases between them. This CDR3 reads CASSDSGGPGTGELFF. The CDR3, as DNA: TGTGCCAGCAGTGACTCTGGAGGCCCGGGGACCGGGGAGCTGTTTTTT.

The V gene is TRBV7-6, the J gene TRBJ2-5, with 7 bases that match TRBD1. The J call is doubtful: the DNA matches TRBJ2-7 better. The germline V gene has CDR1 SGHVS and CDR2 FNYEAQ. This CDR3 spans 15 amino acids. CDR3 residues: CASSLVWDSSYEQYF. CDR3 nucleotide sequence: TGTGCCAGCAGCTTAGTTTGGGACAGCTCCTACGAGCAGTACTTC.

V usage is TRBV30 and J usage is TRBJ2-5; 9 nucleotides line up with TRBD1. The germline CDR1 and CDR2 sequences are GTSNPN and SVGIG (reference sequence). The V and J ends lost 2 bases and 3 bases, in that order; junction bases with no gene match: 7. The CDR3 loop spans 15 amino acids. The CDR3 DNA is TGTGCCTGGAGTATGGGACAGGGCGGAGAAGAGACCCAGTACTTC. It is translated as CAWSMGQGGEETQYF. The variable domain in full, with the rest retrieved from reference TRBV30 and TRBJ2-5, is SQTIHQWPATLVQPVGSPLSLECTVEGTSNPNLYWYRQAAGRGLQLLFYSVGIGQISSEVPQNLSASRPQDRQFILSSKKLLLSDSGFYLCAWSMGQGGEETQYFGPGTRLLVL.

This sequence joins TRBV5-1 and TRBJ2-7, with a weak D call TRBD2 (5 bases). V was cut by 0 bases and J by 3 bases, with 7 bases left in between. The V gene's germline CDR1 is SGHRS and CDR2 YFSETQ. This CDR3 is built from 13 residues. CDR3 loop: CASSLVSGYEQYF. The CDR3 region has the DNA TGCGCCAGCAGCTTGGTAAGCGGCTACGAGCAGTACTTC.

V usage is TRBV9 and J usage is TRBJ1-1, with 8 bases matching TRBD1. Per the germline V gene, CDR1 is SGDLS and CDR2 is YYNGEE. This CDR3 region has 15 residues. With V trimmed by 4 bases and J by 1 base, 6 bases remained unmatched. CDR3 coding DNA: TGTGCCAGCAGCCCCAGGGGGACAGGGAACACTGAAGCTTTCTTT. Its translation is CASSPRGTGNTEAFF.

The chain carries TRBV7-2 and TRBJ1-1; D is unclear. The CDR3 covers 10 residues. The V end lost 4 bases, the J end lost 8 bases, and 5 bases lay between the germline ends. Looked up from germline, CDR1 is SGHTA and CDR2 is FQGNSA. In DNA, the CDR3 is TGTGCCAGCAGCTCCCTGGAAGCTTTCTTT. Its protein product is CASSSLEAFF.

The chain carries TRBV10-2 and TRBJ1-5, with 8 nucleotides matching TRBD1. CDR3 size: 19 residues. V trimming: 3 bases; J trimming: 4 bases; junction bases outside the gene matches: 17. Germline CDR1 reads WSHSY; CDR2 reads SAAADI. The DNA for the CDR3 is TGCGCCAGCAGTGAATTCGGGGACAGGTTCCGAGGGTTTAATCAGCCCCAGCATTTT. It specifies CASSEFGDRFRGFNQPQHF.

The chain is built from TRBV30 and TRBJ1-2, with D possibly matching TRBD1 (5 bases). CDR3 length equals 14 residues. The germline CDR1 and CDR2 sequences are GTSNPN and SVGIG (reference sequence). The V end lost 4 bases, the J end lost 3 bases, and 15 bases lay between the germline ends. The CDR3 DNA follows: TGTGCCTGGACCCCAAAGCAGGGCGACTATGGCTACACCTTC. Protein: CAWTPKQGDYGYTF. Full variable domain (missing parts from reference TRBV30 and TRBJ1-2): SQTIHQWPATLVQPVGSPLSLECTVEGTSNPNLYWYRQAAGRGLQLLFYSVGIGQISSEVPQNLSASRPQDRQFILSSKKLLLSDSGFYLCAWTPKQGDYGYTFGSGTRLTVV.

This clone came up a few times. The chain combines TRBV6-6 with TRBJ2-7, with 8 bases lining up with TRBD1. The CDR3 spans 14 residues. Germline CDR1 is MNHNY and CDR2 is SVGAGI (reference sequence). Trimming took 4 bases from V and 4 from J; bases not matched to a gene: 6. This CDR3 reads CASSLYRGSYEQYF. The CDR3 coding sequence is TGTGCCAGCAGTTTGTACAGGGGGTCTTACGAGCAGTACTTC.

The chain combines TRBV5-1 with TRBJ2-1; D possibly corresponds to TRBD1 (8 bases). Germline assignment: CDR1 SGHRS and CDR2 YFSETQ. CDR3 length: 14 amino acids. Trimming took off 0 bases at V and 9 bases at J, with 13 bases between the two ends. In DNA, the CDR3 is TGCGCCAGCAGCTTGGACAGGGGGGAGGGTGAGCAGTTCTTC. This gives the protein CASSLDRGEGEQFF. The full variable domain, its missing parts supplied by reference TRBV5-1 and TRBJ2-1, is KAGVTQTPRYLIKTRGQQVTLSCSPISGHRSVSWYQQTPGQGLQFLFEYFSETQRNKGNFPGRFSGRQFSNSRSEMNVSTLELGDSALYLCASSLDRGEGEQFFGPGTRLTVL.

The chain recombines TRBV27 with TRBJ2-2; 10 bases fit TRBD2. Trimming at V came to 1 base and at J to 5 bases, leaving 10 bases not matched to a gene. Per germline, CDR1 MNHEY and CDR2 SMNVEV (reference sequence). CDR3 size: 18 residues. The CDR3 sequence: CASSLLKSGRARTGELFF. As DNA, the CDR3 is TGTGCCAGCAGTTTATTGAAAAGCGGGAGGGCCAGAACCGGGGAGCTGTTTTTT.

The chain uses TRBV28 and TRBJ1-6; 9 bases map to TRBD1. Unmatched junction bases numbered 7, after V lost 6 bases and J lost 7 bases. Germline lookup yields CDR1 MDHEN and CDR2 SYDVKM. This CDR3 has 15 residues. The CDR3 loop is CASSPWDRANSPLHF. The DNA of the CDR3 is TGTGCCAGCAGCCCCTGGGACAGGGCCAATTCACCCCTCCACTTT.

The chain is built from TRBV27 and TRBJ2-1; 7 nucleotides line up with TRBD1. The length of the CDR3 is 16 residues. J was trimmed by 6 bases and V by 5 bases; bases with no gene match: 13. From germline, CDR1 is MNHEY and CDR2 SMNVEV (reference sequence). CDR3 DNA: TGTGCCAGCAGTCCCTGGACAGGTAGGCTACGCAATGAGCAGTTCTTC. Translated: CASSPWTGRLRNEQFF.

J is TRBJ1-2 and V is TRBV29-1; possible D gene TRBD1, 6 bases. The CDR3 consists of 16 residues. Trimming took 7 bases from V and 3 from J, leaving 24 bases between them. The germline CDR1 and CDR2 sequences are SQVTM and ANQGSEA. The CDR3 reads CSAPVGGPSYYYGYTF. In nucleotides, the CDR3 is TGCAGCGCCCCGGTGGGGGGGCCCTCCTACTACTATGGCTACACCTTC.

V gene TRBV7-3 combines with J gene TRBJ2-1, with D perhaps TRBD1 (6 bases). V lost 2 bases and J 2 bases, leaving 10 bases between the germline ends. Germline CDR1 is SGHTA and CDR2 is FQGTGA. The CDR3 is 15 amino acids. The CDR3 loop is CASSLDGQTYNEQFF. CDR3 bases: TGTGCCAGCAGCTTAGATGGACAGACCTACAATGAGCAGTTCTTC. The variable domain in full, completed from reference TRBV7-3 and TRBJ2-1, reads GAGVSQTPSNKVTEKGKYVELRCDPISGHTALYWYRQSLGQGPEFLIYFQGTGAADDSGLPNDRFFAVRPEGSVSTLKIQRTERGDSAVYLCASSLDGQTYNEQFFGPGTRLTVL.

V and J are TRBV4-3 and TRBJ1-2; 7 bases are a match to TRBD1. This CDR3 is 20 amino acids long. Per germline, CDR1 LGHNA and CDR2 YSLEER. J lost 1 base, V lost 1 base, and 18 bases had no gene match. CDR3 residues: CASSQGFTGAPPDFNYGYTF. CDR3 nucleotide sequence: TGCGCCAGCAGCCAAGGTTTTACAGGGGCACCGCCGGATTTTAACTATGGCTACACCTTC.

The rearrangement links TRBV28 to TRBJ2-5; the D gene is possibly TRBD2 (6 bases). CDR3 length: 12 residues. V was cut by 5 bases and J by 4 bases, with 8 bases left in between. Per germline, CDR1 MDHEN and CDR2 SYDVKM. The CDR3 region is CASSEGGETQYF. The CDR3 nucleotides read TGTGCCAGCAGTGAGGGAGGAGAGACCCAGTACTTC.